These T cell receptor beta chains were read from a single sample in a study of a mutant IDH1 vaccine in newly diagnosed glioma. Assay: immunoSEQ multiplex PCR; the TCRdb copy retains only in-frame clones and omits some. This sample yields some 42,000 clones, of which less than 85% are seen a single time; 15% to 20% belongs to the top ten. For these TCRs, the target antigens are not known. The sample in question was PBMCs, obtained from a glioma patient whose treatment included an IDH1 peptide vaccine. The source is a man aged 18 to 29 with glioma. Some clones in this sample may be carry-over from other donors' samples. CDR3s include the opening cysteine and the closing phenylalanine or tryptophan. Each record gives: D gene, clone size, J gene, V gene, CDR3 DNA, CDR3 protein. The D gene is left open where the match is weak. Clone size, where shown, is once, few, many, or a class for clones that have expanded.

D: TRBD2; size: once; J: TRBJ2-3; V: TRBV9; DNA: TGTGCCAGCAGCGTAGGCGCACTAGCGGGAGTAAGAGATACGCAGTATTTT; CDR3: CASSVGALAGVRDTQYF
D: NA; size: NA; J: TRBJ2-1; V: TRBV7-9; DNA: TGTGCCAGCAGCTTGTTCCCGGGGGCGATCTTTAATGAGCAGTTCTTC; CDR3: CASSLFPGAIFNEQFF
D: TRBD1; size: once; J: TRBJ2-7; V: TRBV7-6; DNA: TGTGCCAGCAGCTTATTACGAGGGCGGACAGGGGGCTACGAGCAGTACTTC; CDR3: CASSLLRGRTGGYEQYF
D: NA; size: NA; J: TRBJ1-1; V: TRBV29-1; DNA: TGCAGCGAACGGGGAATGAACACTGAAGCTTTCTTT; CDR3: CSERGMNTEAFF
D: NA; size: NA; J: TRBJ1-1; V: TRBV19; DNA: TGTGCCAGTAGTCCAGGGACAAGTCTGAACACTGAAGCTTTCTTT; CDR3: CASSPGTSLNTEAFF
D: NA; size: NA; J: TRBJ2-2; V: TRBV11-3; DNA: TGTGCCAGCTTCGGAGGCGGGGAGCTGTTTTTT; CDR3: CASFGGGELFF
D: TRBD1; size: NA; J: TRBJ1-1; V: TRBV4-2; DNA: TGTGCCAGTGGTGGACAGGGGGAATCCCTTGAAGCTTTCTTT; CDR3: CASGGQGESLEAFF
D: NA; size: NA; J: TRBJ1-2; V: TRBV6-5; DNA: TGTGCCAGCTGGGACGCCGCTCAAGCTAACTATGGCTACACCTTC; CDR3: CASWDAAQANYGYTF
D: TRBD1; size: NA; J: TRBJ1-1; V: TRBV5-1; DNA: TGCGCCAGCAGCTTAAAGCAGGGGGGGAACACTGAAGCTTTCTTT; CDR3: CASSLKQGGNTEAFF
D: TRBD1; size: few; J: TRBJ1-5; V: TRBV6-5; DNA: TGTGCCAGCAGGGCTCCGGGCAGGGGGGATCAGCCCCAGCATTTT; CDR3: CASRAPGRGDQPQHF
D: TRBD1; size: NA; J: TRBJ1-1; V: TRBV13; DNA: TGTGCCAGCAGCTTAGATGGTACGGGACAGGGGGCTACTGAAGCTTTCTTT; CDR3: CASSLDGTGQGATEAFF
D: NA; size: NA; J: TRBJ1-1; V: TRBV15; DNA: TGTGCCACCAGCAGAGGACGGATGAACACTGAAGCTTTCTTT; CDR3: CATSRGRMNTEAFF
D: NA; size: NA; J: TRBJ1-2; V: TRBV4-1; DNA: TGCGCCAGCAGCCAAGAAAGGGCCCTGCAGAGCTATGGCTACACCTTC; CDR3: CASSQERALQSYGYTF
D: TRBD1; size: NA; J: TRBJ2-5; V: TRBV9; DNA: TGTGCCAGCAGCGAGGGACAGGGGGGGGAGACCCAGTACTTC; CDR3: CASSEGQGGETQYF
D: TRBD1; size: NA; J: TRBJ1-3; V: TRBV12-5; DNA: TGTGCTAGTGGTTTGGCGCCGGGACAGGGAAACACCATATATTTT; CDR3: CASGLAPGQGNTIYF
D: TRBD1; size: NA; J: TRBJ1-2; V: TRBV2; DNA: TGTGCCAGCAGCGAGAACAGGGGACGCGGCTACACCTTC; CDR3: CASSENRGRGYTF
D: TRBD1; size: once; J: TRBJ1-5; V: TRBV2; DNA: TGTGCCAGCAGAAAGCAGGGGGCTTCGTTGCAGCCCCAGCATTTT; CDR3: CASRKQGASLQPQHF
D: NA; size: NA; J: TRBJ1-1; V: TRBV13; DNA: TGTGCCAGCACCCCTTACAGTACTGAAGCTTTCTTT; CDR3: CASTPYSTEAFF
D: NA; size: NA; J: TRBJ1-2; V: TRBV6-1; DNA: TGTGCCAGCAGTGAAGCGCTTTCCTCACAGGGAACAGCAAACTATGGCTACACCTTC; CDR3: CASSEALSSQGTANYGYTF
D: TRBD1; size: NA; J: TRBJ1-2; V: TRBV27; DNA: TGTGCCAGCAGCCCATGGACAGGGTTTAACTATGGCTACACCTTC; CDR3: CASSPWTGFNYGYTF
D: NA; size: NA; J: TRBJ1-1; V: TRBV6-5; DNA: TGTGCCAGCACTCTAAACCTTCACTCCACTGAAGCTTTCTTT; CDR3: CASTLNLHSTEAFF
D: TRBD1; size: NA; J: TRBJ1-2; V: TRBV4-1; DNA: TGCGCCAGCAGCCGCGACAGGGACTATGGCTACACCTTC; CDR3: CASSRDRDYGYTF
D: NA; size: NA; J: TRBJ2-7; V: TRBV23-1; DNA: TGCGCCAGCAGTCAACGTGCCAGGGAGGAATCCTACGAGCAGTACTTC; CDR3: CASSQRAREESYEQYF
D: TRBD2; size: few; J: TRBJ2-1; V: TRBV9; DNA: TGTGCCAGCAGCGTAGAGACTAGCGGCAATGAGCAGTTCTTC; CDR3: CASSVETSGNEQFF